Sequencing of this T cell receptor (beta chain) was carried out in a study of tumor-infiltrating lymphocytes in primary liver carcinoma. cDNA specific to TCR beta was made from around 470 ng of total RNA, with a constant-region primer employed for priming. Modified slightly, ARM-PCR produced TCR beta libraries over three nested multiplex PCR rounds. The study ran its first two PCR rounds for 9 to 10 cycles each, using TRBV1-TRBV30 forward primers and a C-beta reverse primer. From the multiplex PCR reads, TCRdb called clonotypes with MiXCR, one entry per CDR3 protein. The sample includes fewer than 400,000 distinct CDR3 sequences, nearly 60% seen only once; the top ten take 17%. The CDR3 is 12 residues long. Germline DNA was also extracted, and blood RNA was taken from unsorted whole blood. Notes on this clonotype: The junction differs from germline at one of its ends, possibly a read error.

The sequence was collected from a young woman with primary liver carcinoma and hepatitis B virus infection. Sequencing was carried out using peripheral blood. V usage is TRBV12-3 or TRBV12-4 and J usage is TRBJ2-3; 7 bases agree with TRBD2. CDR3 amino acids: CVSSYAGDTHYF. Here the CDR3 DNA reads TGTGTCAGCAGTTATGCGGGGGATACGCACTACTTT.